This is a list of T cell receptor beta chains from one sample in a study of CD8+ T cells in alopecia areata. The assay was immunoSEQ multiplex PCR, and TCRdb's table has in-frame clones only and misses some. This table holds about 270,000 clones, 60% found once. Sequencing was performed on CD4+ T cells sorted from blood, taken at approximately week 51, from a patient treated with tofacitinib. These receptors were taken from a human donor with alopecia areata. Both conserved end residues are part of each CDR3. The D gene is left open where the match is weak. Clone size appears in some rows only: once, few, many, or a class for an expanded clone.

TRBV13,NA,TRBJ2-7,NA,CASSLQDEQYF,TGTGCCAGCAGCTTGCAGGACGAGCAGTACTTC
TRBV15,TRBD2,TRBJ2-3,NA,CATSKTSVEDTQYF,TGTGCCACCAGCAAGACTAGCGTTGAAGATACGCAGTATTTT
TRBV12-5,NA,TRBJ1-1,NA,CATRVEGRGTEAFF,TGTGCTACCCGAGTGGAGGGGAGAGGCACTGAAGCTTTCTTT
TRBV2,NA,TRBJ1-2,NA,CASSAGLYGYTF,TGTGCCAGCAGTGCGGGGCTCTATGGCTACACCTTC
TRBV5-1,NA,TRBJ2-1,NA,CASSLDWDLYNEQFF,TGCGCCAGCAGCTTGGATTGGGACCTCTACAATGAGCAGTTCTTC
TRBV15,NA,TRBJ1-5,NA,CATSRAEGRRNQPQHF,TGTGCCACCAGCAGAGCTGAGGGACGGAGAAATCAGCCCCAGCATTTT
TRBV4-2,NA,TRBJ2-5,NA,CASSVTGDPPYF,TGTGCCAGCAGCGTCACGGGGGACCCGCCGTACTTC
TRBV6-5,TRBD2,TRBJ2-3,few,CASSYSGLAGTDTQYF,TGTGCCAGCAGTTACTCGGGACTAGCGGGCACAGATACGCAGTATTTT
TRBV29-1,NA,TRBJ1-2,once,CSVDRGLNYGYTF,TGCAGCGTTGACAGGGGCCTTAACTATGGCTACACCTTC
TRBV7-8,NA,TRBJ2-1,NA,CASSLGRVLTNEQFF,TGTGCCAGCAGCTTAGGCAGGGTACTCACAAATGAGCAGTTCTTC
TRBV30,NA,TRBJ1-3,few,CAWSGGFGNTIYF,TGTGCCTGGAGTGGGGGCTTTGGAAACACCATATATTTT
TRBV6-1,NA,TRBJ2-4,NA,CASSRDRENIQYF,TGTGCCAGCAGCCGGGACCGAGAAAACATTCAGTACTTC
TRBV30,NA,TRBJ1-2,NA,CAWSLQGDYGYTF,TGTGCCTGGAGTCTGCAGGGAGACTATGGCTACACCTTC
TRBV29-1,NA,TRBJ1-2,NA,CSALGLHWGYTF,TGCAGCGCCCTAGGGTTACATTGGGGCTACACCTTC
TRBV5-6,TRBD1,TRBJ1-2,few,CASSRTGTGVYYGYTF,TGTGCCAGCAGCCGCACCGGGACAGGGGTCTATTATGGCTACACCTTC
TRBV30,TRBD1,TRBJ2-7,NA,CAGRDRGMGEQYF,TGTGCCGGCCGGGACAGGGGAATGGGGGAGCAGTACTTC
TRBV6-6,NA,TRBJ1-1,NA,CASSMRTHTEAFF,TGTGCCAGCAGCATGAGGACCCACACTGAAGCTTTCTTT
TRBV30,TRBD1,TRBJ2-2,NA,CAWSAPGQVLTGELFF,TGTGCCTGGAGTGCTCCGGGACAGGTTCTCACCGGGGAGCTGTTTTTT
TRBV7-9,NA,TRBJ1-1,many,CASSLQNTEAFF,TGTGCCAGCAGCTTACAGAACACTGAAGCTTTCTTT
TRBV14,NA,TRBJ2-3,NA,CASSPGLSTDTQYF,TGTGCCAGCAGCCCGGGACTCAGCACAGATACGCAGTATTTT
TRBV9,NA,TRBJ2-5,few,CASSVGVQETQYF,TGTGCCAGCAGCGTAGGGGTACAAGAGACCCAGTACTTC
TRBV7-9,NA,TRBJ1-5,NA,CASSSLAGKDNQPQHF,TGTGCCAGCAGCTCCCTAGCCGGGAAGGACAATCAGCCCCAGCATTTT
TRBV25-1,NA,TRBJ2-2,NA,CASSPDVGGTTGELFF,TGTGCCAGCTCCCCGGATGTTGGGGGGACCACCGGGGAGCTGTTTTTT
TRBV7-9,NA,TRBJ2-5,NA,CASSPGQYQETQYF,TGTGCCAGCAGCCCGGGGCAGTACCAAGAGACCCAGTACTTC
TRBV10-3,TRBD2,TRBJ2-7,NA,CAISYRGVVIDEQYF,TGTGCCATCTCCTACCGGGGGGTGGTAATCGACGAGCAGTACTTC
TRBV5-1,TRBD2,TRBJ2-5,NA,CASSLGSGGGYETQYF,TGCGCCAGCAGCTTAGGGTCGGGCGGGGGATACGAGACCCAGTACTTC
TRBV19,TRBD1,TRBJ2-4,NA,CASIDRGAAKNIQYF,TGTGCCAGTATCGACAGGGGAGCGGCCAAAAACATTCAGTACTTC
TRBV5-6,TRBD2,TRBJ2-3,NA,CASSSMTSHSTDTQYF,TGTGCCAGCAGCTCGATGACTAGCCATAGCACAGATACGCAGTATTTT
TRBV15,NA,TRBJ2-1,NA,CATSRDLDFYNEQFF,TGTGCCACCAGCAGAGATCTTGACTTCTACAATGAGCAGTTCTTC
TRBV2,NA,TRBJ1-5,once,CASKRTENNQPQHF,TGTGCCAGCAAGCGAACAGAGAACAATCAGCCCCAGCATTTT
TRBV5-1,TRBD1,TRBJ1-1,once,CASSFVTGDTEAFF,TGCGCCAGCAGCTTCGTGACAGGGGACACTGAAGCTTTCTTT
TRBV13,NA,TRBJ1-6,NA,CASSSQRNSPLHF,TGTGCCAGCAGCTCCCAAAGGAATTCACCCCTCCACTTT
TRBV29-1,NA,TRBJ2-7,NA,CSVAVSYEQYF,TGCAGCGTTGCAGTTTCCTACGAGCAGTACTTC
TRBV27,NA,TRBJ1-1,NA,CASSFSPLANTEAFF,TGTGCCAGCAGTTTTTCCCCACTGGCGAACACTGAAGCTTTCTTT
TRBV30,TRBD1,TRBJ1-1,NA,CAWSHRGETEAFF,TGTGCCTGGAGCCACAGGGGTGAAACTGAAGCTTTCTTT
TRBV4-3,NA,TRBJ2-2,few,CASSHSSAANTGELFF,TGCGCCAGCAGCCACTCTAGCGCCGCGAACACCGGGGAGCTGTTTTTT
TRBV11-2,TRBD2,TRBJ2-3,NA,CASSLAGGLADTQYF,TGTGCCAGCAGCTTAGCGGGGGGGCTTGCAGATACGCAGTATTTT
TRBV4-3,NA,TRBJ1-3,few,CASSDRNTIYF,TGCGCCAGCAGCGACAGAAACACCATATATTTT
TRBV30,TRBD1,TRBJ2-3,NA,CAWSAGQGRRGDTQYF,TGTGCCTGGAGTGCTGGACAGGGGAGGCGTGGAGATACGCAGTATTTT
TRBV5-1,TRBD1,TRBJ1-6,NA,CASSLEAGGIQRSPLHF,TGCGCCAGCAGCTTGGAGGCAGGGGGCATTCAGAGATCACCCCTCCACTTT
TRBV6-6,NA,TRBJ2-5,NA,CASSPSRGTQYF,TGTGCCAGCAGTCCCTCGAGGGGGACCCAGTACTTC
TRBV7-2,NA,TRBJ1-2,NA,CASSFTGSGYTF,TGTGCCAGCAGCTTTACAGGGTCCGGCTACACCTTC
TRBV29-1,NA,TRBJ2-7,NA,CSVGDGSYEQYF,TGCAGCGTGGGGGACGGATCCTACGAGCAGTACTTC
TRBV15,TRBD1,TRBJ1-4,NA,CATSSDSGTGDEKLFF,TGTGCCACCAGCAGTGACTCCGGGACAGGGGACGAAAAACTGTTTTTT
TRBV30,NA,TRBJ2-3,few,CAWKGETEVYSSTDTQYF,TGTGCCTGGAAGGGGGAGACAGAGGTCTACTCTAGCACAGATACGCAGTATTTT
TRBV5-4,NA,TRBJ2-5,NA,CASSLARVQETQYF,TGTGCCAGCAGCTTGGCCAGGGTACAGGAGACCCAGTACTTC
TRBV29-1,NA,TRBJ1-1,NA,CSVRTVEAFF,TGCAGCGTCCGGACTGTAGAAGCTTTCTTT
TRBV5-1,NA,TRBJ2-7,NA,CASSLNRIYEQYF,TGCGCCAGCAGCTTGAACCGGATTTACGAGCAGTACTTC
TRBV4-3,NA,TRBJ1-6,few,CASSQVGGLGSPLHF,TGCGCCAGCAGCCAAGTCGGAGGGTTGGGTTCACCCCTCCACTTT
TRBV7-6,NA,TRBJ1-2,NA,CASSFQGNYGYTF,TGTGCCAGCAGCTTTCAGGGAAACTATGGCTACACCTTC
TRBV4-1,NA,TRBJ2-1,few,CASSQVTGHEQFF,TGCGCCAGCAGCCAAGTCACCGGGCATGAGCAGTTCTTC
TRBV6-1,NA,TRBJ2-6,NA,CASSEGLISGANVLTF,TGTGCCAGCAGTGAGGGACTGATCTCTGGGGCCAACGTCCTGACTTTC
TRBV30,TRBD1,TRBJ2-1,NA,CAFQGGTGSYNEQFF,TGTGCCTTCCAAGGGGGGACAGGGAGTTACAATGAGCAGTTCTTC